Listed below are T cell receptor beta chains from one sample, sequenced in a study of radiation and T cells in renal cell carcinoma. The protocol was immunoSEQ multiplex PCR, while the TCRdb copy is restricted to in-frame clones and leaves out a portion. The sample includes approximately 120,000 clones, around 83% of them seen just once. The source material was blood, sampled from a patient whose treatment included radiotherapy and nephrectomy. Receptors originate from a woman aged 60 to 75 with renal cell carcinoma. CDR3s include the opening cysteine and the closing phenylalanine or tryptophan. Each record gives: V gene, clone size, J gene, D gene, CDR3 DNA, CDR3 protein. The D gene is left open where the match is weak. Not all rows give a size; the values are once, few, many and, for expanded clones, a class.

>TRBV7-2|NA|TRBJ2-2|NA
TGTGCCAGCAGCTTAGACGGGGGAAGTGCCGCCGGGGAGCTGTTTTTT
CASSLDGGSAAGELFF
>TRBV7-2|NA|TRBJ1-1|NA
TGTGCCAGCAGCTTAGCCGCAGTCGTCACTGAAGCTTTCTTT
CASSLAAVVTEAFF
>TRBV25-1|NA|TRBJ2-5|TRBD2
TGTGCCAGCAGTGCCGTCTTGGGACTAGCGGGGGAGCAAGAGACCCAGTACTTC
CASSAVLGLAGEQETQYF
>TRBV6-5|NA|TRBJ1-2|NA
TGTGCCAGCAGTTACGGCGGCAGGGGCTATGGCTACACCTTC
CASSYGGRGYGYTF
>TRBV15|NA|TRBJ1-2|NA
TGTGCCACCAGCAGCGGATATGGCTACACCTTC
CATSSGYGYTF
>TRBV19|NA|TRBJ2-5|NA
TGTGCCAGTAGTGTCCTGTCGGCAGACGCTTTGGAGACCCAGTACTTC
CASSVLSADALETQYF
>TRBV29-1|few|TRBJ2-7|TRBD1
TGCAGCGTTGAAGAGGACAGGGGGACCTTCTCCTACGAGCAGTACTTC
CSVEEDRGTFSYEQYF
>TRBV6-1|once|TRBJ1-4|NA
NA
CASSEAGRRNCFF
>TRBV5-1|once|TRBJ2-7|TRBD1
TGCGCCAGCCGTAATACAGGGGCAGGCTACGAGCAGTACTTC
CASRNTGAGYEQYF
>TRBV18|NA|TRBJ2-5|NA
TGTGCCAGCTCACCAGCGGGACAGCAAGAGACCCAGTACTTC
CASSPAGQQETQYF
>TRBV19|few|TRBJ2-7|TRBD1
TGTGCCAGTAGTCAAACAGGGGGCCTAAACTACGAGCAGTACTTC
CASSQTGGLNYEQYF
>TRBV25-1|NA|TRBJ2-2|TRBD1
TGTGCCAGCCATTCCGGGACAGCGAACACCGGGGAGCTGTTTTTT
CASHSGTANTGELFF
>TRBV9|NA|TRBJ1-2|NA
TGTGCCAGCAGCGCGACCTCAAGGGGTGGCTACACCTTC
CASSATSRGGYTF
>TRBV15|NA|TRBJ1-1|NA
TGTGCCACCAGCAGGGGGGACACGCAGAATACTAAAGCTTTCTTT
CATSRGDTQNTKAFF
>TRBV28|NA|TRBJ2-7|TRBD2
TGTGCCAGCAGGTTATTGGGGGGGGTCGAGCAGTACTTC
CASRLLGGVEQYF
>TRBV5-6|NA|TRBJ1-1|NA
TGTGCCAGCAGCTGGGGCAGGGAAGGAAAAGCTTTCTTT
CASSWGREGKAFF
>TRBV2|few|TRBJ1-5|TRBD1
TGTGCCAGCACCTGGGACAGCCATCAGCCCCAGCATTTT
CASTWDSHQPQHF
>TRBV28|NA|TRBJ1-2|NA
TGTGCCAGCAGTCCCGAGTTCCTGGACTATGGCTACACCTTC
CASSPEFLDYGYTF
>TRBV6-5|NA|TRBJ2-7|TRBD1
TGTGCCAGCAGACCGGGACAGGCACTTGGAGAGCAGTACTTC
CASRPGQALGEQYF
>TRBV29-1|few|TRBJ1-1|TRBD1
TGCAGCGGCCGGACAGGGGGTAACACTGAAGCTTTCTTT
CSGRTGGNTEAFF
>TRBV6-6|NA|TRBJ2-3|NA
TGTGCCAGCAGTTACGGACAGAGCACAGATACGCAGTATTTT
CASSYGQSTDTQYF
>TRBV6-5|NA|TRBJ2-7|NA
TGTGCCAGCAGTTACCTCTCGGGCAACGAGCAGTACTTC
CASSYLSGNEQYF
>TRBV13|NA|TRBJ2-5|NA
TGTGCCAGCAGCTTACTCGGACACCCCGACTTC
CASSLLGHPDF
>TRBV4-2|NA|TRBJ2-1|NA
TGTGCCAGCAGCCTCGGTAATGAGCAGTTCTTC
CASSLGNEQFF
>TRBV5-1|NA|TRBJ2-1|NA
TGCGCCAGCAGCTTGGGGGGCGCTACCCCGTACAATGAGCAGTTCTTC
CASSLGGATPYNEQFF
>TRBV2|once|TRBJ2-2|NA
TGTGCCAGCAGTGACCCGGTGGCCGGGGAGCTGTTTTTT
CASSDPVAGELFF
>TRBV19|NA|TRBJ2-1|NA
TGTGCCAGTAGTACAGTTGACGGTAATTTGAATGAGCAGTTCTTC
CASSTVDGNLNEQFF
>TRBV19|NA|TRBJ2-1|TRBD2
TGTGCCAGTAGTCTCGGACTAGCAGGCGAGCAGTTCTTC
CASSLGLAGEQFF
>TRBV28|once|TRBJ1-2|TRBD1
TGTGCCAGCAGTTTGGGACAGGCGCAGGATGGCTACACCTTC
CASSLGQAQDGYTF
>TRBV5-1|NA|TRBJ1-4|TRBD1
TGCGCCAGCAGCTCCTCTCCCCAAACAGGGGGCGACAAACTGTTTTTT
CASSSSPQTGGDKLFF
>TRBV2|NA|TRBJ1-4|NA
TGTGCCAGCGAGGGGAAGAATACTAATGAAAAACTGTTTTTT
CASEGKNTNEKLFF
>TRBV12-5|NA|TRBJ2-1|TRBD1
TGTGCTAGTGGTCAGCAGACAGGGTACTACAATGAGCAGTTCTTC
CASGQQTGYYNEQFF
>TRBV28|NA|TRBJ1-1|TRBD1
TGTGCCAGCAGTTTATTAGGGGGCAGGACTGAAGCTTTCTTT
CASSLLGGRTEAFF
>TRBV2|NA|TRBJ1-6|NA
TGTGCCAGCAGTGACGGCGGTCCATTACCACCCCTCCACTTT
CASSDGGPLPPLHF
>TRBV5-4|once|TRBJ2-3|NA
TGTGCCAGCAGCCTCGGGCCCCAGGGGAGTTGGGCGCAGTATTTT
CASSLGPQGSWAQYF
>TRBV27|few|TRBJ1-1|NA
TGTGCCAGCAGTCTGACAGGAACTGAAGCTTTCTTT
CASSLTGTEAFF
>TRBV2|NA|TRBJ1-2|NA
TGTGCCACCCGGGACACAGCTAACTATGGCTACACCTTC
CATRDTANYGYTF
>TRBV29-1|NA|TRBJ1-4|TRBD1
TGCAGCGGCGGGACAGCAAGAAATGAAAAACTGTTTTTT
CSGGTARNEKLFF
>TRBV28|NA|TRBJ2-7|TRBD2
TGTGCCAGCAGTTTCGGGTCACTAGCGGGAGTGGGTGAGCAGTACTTC
CASSFGSLAGVGEQYF
>TRBV19|NA|TRBJ2-7|NA
TGTGCCAGTAGTTCATGGGGGGAAAGGTCCTACGAGCAGTACTTC
CASSSWGERSYEQYF
>TRBV19|NA|TRBJ2-2|NA
TGTGCCAGTAGTATTGGCGGAAACACCGGGGAGCTGTTTTTT
CASSIGGNTGELFF
>TRBV6-5|NA|TRBJ1-5|TRBD1
TGTGCCAGCAGTTTAGGCAGGGGGACGAATCAGCCCCAGCATTTT
CASSLGRGTNQPQHF
>TRBV2|many|TRBJ2-5|TRBD2
TGTGCCAGCAGTACTAGCGGGAGTAAGACCCAGTACTTC
CASSTSGSKTQYF
>TRBV6-5|NA|TRBJ2-5|NA
TGTGCCAGCAGTTTCGGAACAGGTGGGAGTGAGACCCAGTACTTC
CASSFGTGGSETQYF
>TRBV6-1|NA|TRBJ2-7|TRBD2
TGTGCCAGCAGTGCTACGACTAGCCACCGAGGGAACGAGCAGTACTTC
CASSATTSHRGNEQYF
>TRBV4-1|NA|TRBJ1-1|NA
TGCGCCAGCAGCCAAGTATGGGTCACGTCTGAAGCTTTCTTT
CASSQVWVTSEAFF
>TRBV6-4|NA|TRBJ1-6|NA
TGTGCCAGCAGACCGACGGACGGACAATCACCCCTCCACTTT
CASRPTDGQSPLHF
>TRBV7-3|NA|TRBJ1-2|NA
TGTGCCAGCAGCTCTCCTAACGAACCTCATGGCTACACCTTC
CASSSPNEPHGYTF
>TRBV7-9|few|TRBJ1-6|NA
TGTGCCAGCAGCTTCGGGGGCGGCTCACCCCTCCACTTT
CASSFGGGSPLHF
>TRBV5-6|NA|TRBJ2-5|NA
TGTGCCAGCAGCTTGGGGCAACCTCAAGAGACCCAGTACTTC
CASSLGQPQETQYF
>TRBV5-4|NA|TRBJ2-5|NA
TGTGCCAGCAGCTTGAGCAGGGGGGGGGAGACCCAGTACTTC
CASSLSRGGETQYF
>TRBV11-2|NA|TRBJ2-3|NA
TGTGCCAGCAGCTTATGGAGGGGGCCCAGCACAGATACGCAGTATTTT
CASSLWRGPSTDTQYF
>TRBV7-6|once|TRBJ2-5|TRBD1
TGTGCCAGCAGCTTAGAAGGGCACAGGGGGAGTGCAGAGACCCAGTACTTC
CASSLEGHRGSAETQYF
>TRBV19|NA|TRBJ1-2|NA
TGTGCCAGTACCCCCCGGGGCGGTGGCTACACCTTC
CASTPRGGGYTF
>TRBV2|NA|TRBJ1-1|NA
TGTGCCAGCTTGGGGGGCCCTCGTAGGGCTGAAGCTTTCTTT
CASLGGPRRAEAFF
>TRBV6-5|few|TRBJ2-1|NA
TGTGCCAGCAGTTACGGGCCGAGCTACAATGAGCAGTTCTTC
CASSYGPSYNEQFF
>TRBV5-3|few|TRBJ1-6|NA
TGTGCCAGAAGCTCGGGACATGGGAAAGAGCCCCTCCACTTT
CARSSGHGKEPLHF
>TRBV7-9|few|TRBJ2-1|TRBD1
TGTGCCAGCAGCTTTTCGGGACAGGCGGTTGAGCAGTTCTTC
CASSFSGQAVEQFF
>TRBV5-1|NA|TRBJ1-1|NA
TGCGCCAGCAGTTTACAGGGGAACACTGAAGCTTTCTTT
CASSLQGNTEAFF
>TRBV7-8|few|TRBJ1-1|NA
TGTGCCAGCAGCTTGACACCTGACACTGAAGCTTTCTTT
CASSLTPDTEAFF